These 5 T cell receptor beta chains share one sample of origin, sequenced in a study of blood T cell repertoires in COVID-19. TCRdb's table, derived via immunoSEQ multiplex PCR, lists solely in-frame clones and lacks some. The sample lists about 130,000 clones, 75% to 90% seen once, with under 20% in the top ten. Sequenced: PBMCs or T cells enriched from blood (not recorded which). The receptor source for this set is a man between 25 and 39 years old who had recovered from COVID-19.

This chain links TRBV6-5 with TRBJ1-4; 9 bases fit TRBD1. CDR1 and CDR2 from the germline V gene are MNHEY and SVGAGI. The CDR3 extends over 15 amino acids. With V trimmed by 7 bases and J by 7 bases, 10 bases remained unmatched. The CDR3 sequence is CASTPGTGSFEKLFF. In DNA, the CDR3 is TGTGCCAGCACCCCCGGGACAGGGTCATTTGAAAAACTGTTTTTT.

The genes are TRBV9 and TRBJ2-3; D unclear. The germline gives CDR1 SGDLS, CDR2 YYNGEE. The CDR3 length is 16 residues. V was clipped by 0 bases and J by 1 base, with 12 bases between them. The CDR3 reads CASSVGPAWGTDTQYF. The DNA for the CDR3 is TGTGCCAGCAGCGTAGGCCCAGCGTGGGGCACAGATACGCAGTATTTT.

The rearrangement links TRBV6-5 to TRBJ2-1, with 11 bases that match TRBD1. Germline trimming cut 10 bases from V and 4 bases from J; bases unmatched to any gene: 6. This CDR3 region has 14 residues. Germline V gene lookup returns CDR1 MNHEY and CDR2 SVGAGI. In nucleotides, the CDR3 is TGTGCCACCACGGGACAGGGGGTTTACAATGAGCAGTTCTTC. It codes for CATTGQGVYNEQFF.

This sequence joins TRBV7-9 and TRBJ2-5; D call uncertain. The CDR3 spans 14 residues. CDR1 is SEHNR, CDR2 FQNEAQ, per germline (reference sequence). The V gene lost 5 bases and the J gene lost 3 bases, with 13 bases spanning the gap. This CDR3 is CASSPHAVEETQYF. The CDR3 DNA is TGTGCCAGCAGCCCCCACGCGGTCGAAGAGACCCAGTACTTC.

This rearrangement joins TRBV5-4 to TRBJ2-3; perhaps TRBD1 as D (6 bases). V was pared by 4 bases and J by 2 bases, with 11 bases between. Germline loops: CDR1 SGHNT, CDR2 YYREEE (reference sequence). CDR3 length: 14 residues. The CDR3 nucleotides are TGTGCCAGCAGCCTACAGGGTCCCACAGATACGCAGTATTTT. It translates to CASSLQGPTDTQYF.